The 27 T cell receptor beta chains in this list originate from one sample, sequenced in a study of shared clonotypes between healthy human individuals. TCRdb's table, derived via immunoSEQ multiplex PCR, lists solely in-frame clones and lacks some. The sample lists some 2,000,000 clones, approximately 95% occurring once. Sequenced: naive CD4+ T cells sorted from blood. The subset denotes: CD45RA+ positively selected. The receptor set was obtained from a man younger than 30 in good health.

The chain uses TRBV6-5 and TRBJ2-1; 9 bases line up with TRBD1. Germline CDR1 MNHEY, CDR2 SVGAGI. The CDR3 sequence is 14 residues long. V was clipped by 6 bases and J by 8 bases; unmatched bases: 8. The CDR3 is CASSSTGGPDEQFF. For the CDR3, the DNA is TGTGCCAGCAGCTCGACAGGGGGTCCCGATGAGCAGTTCTTC.

The chain employs TRBV12-5 and TRBJ2-6, with D perhaps given as TRBD1 or TRBD2 (6 bases each). Germline loops: CDR1 LGHNT, CDR2 FRNRAP. This CDR3 region has 19 residues. Trimming pared 4 bases from V and 0 bases from J, leaving 19 bases between. CDR3 DNA sequence: TGTGCTAGTGGTTCCAAAACAGGGATGGGAGGCTCTGGGGCCAACGTCCTGACTTTC. This gives the protein CASGSKTGMGGSGANVLTF.

The chain couples TRBV4-1 to TRBJ2-6; tentative D call: TRBD1 (5 bases). The germline gives CDR1 MGHRA, CDR2 YSYEKL. The CDR3 runs 18 residues. V lost 0 bases, J lost 0 bases, and 12 bases lay in between. CDR3 DNA: TGCGCCAGCAGCCAAGAGTGGGCACAGGACTCTGGGGCCAACGTCCTGACTTTC. Translated: CASSQEWAQDSGANVLTF.

This chain links TRBV30 with TRBJ2-7; 8 bases are shared with TRBD1. The CDR3 has 14 amino acids. The germline gives CDR1 GTSNPN, CDR2 SVGIG (reference sequence). Trimming at V came to 0 bases and at J to 4 bases, leaving 5 bases not matched to a gene. The CDR3: CAWSVLQGGYEQYF. For the CDR3, the DNA is TGTGCCTGGAGTGTACTACAGGGGGGTTACGAGCAGTACTTC.

CDR3 nucleotides: TGTGCCAGCAGTATGGCAGGGCGAGGGCAGTACTTC. As protein: CASSMAGRGQYF. This sequence joins TRBV2 and TRBJ2-7; D is possibly TRBD1 (5 bases). This CDR3 is 12 amino acids long. Trimming stripped 5 bases from V and 9 bases from J, with 14 bases between. Germline loops: CDR1 SNHLY, CDR2 FYNNEI. Full variable domain (missing parts from reference TRBV2 and TRBJ2-7): EPEVTQTPSHQVTQMGQEVILRCVPISNHLYFYWYRQILGQKVEFLVSFYNNEISEKSEIFDDQFSVERPDGSNFTLKIRSTKLEDSAMYFCASSMAGRGQYFGPGTRLTVT.

The chain recombines TRBV19 with TRBJ2-3, with D tentatively TRBD1 (5 bases). V gave up 4 bases and J gave up 2 bases, with 16 bases separating them. Germline V gives CDR1 LNHDA, CDR2 SQIVND (reference sequence). The length of the CDR3 is 16 residues. The CDR3 is CASSNPQGPNTDTQYF. In DNA, the CDR3 is TGTGCCAGTAGTAACCCCCAGGGCCCCAACACAGATACGCAGTATTTT.

This clone was picked up one time. The rearrangement joins TRBV30 to TRBJ2-7; perhaps D is TRBD1 or TRBD2 (6 bases each). The CDR3 has 13 amino acids. Germline V gene lookup returns CDR1 GTSNPN and CDR2 SVGIG (reference sequence). Trimming took 0 bases from V and 7 from J, leaving 13 bases between them. CDR3 coding DNA: TGTGCCTGGAGTGTAGGGGGGAAGTTTGAGCAGTACTTC. As protein: CAWSVGGKFEQYF.

A remark on this clone: One junction end disagrees with the germline gene, perhaps due to a read error. The rearrangement joins TRBV10-1 to TRBJ1-2, with D possibly TRBD1 on 6 matching bases. CDR1 is WNHNN, CDR2 SYGVQD, per germline (reference sequence). This CDR3 region has 15 residues. The CDR3 bases are TGCGCCAGCAGCGCCGGGCAGGGGAGCAACTATGGCTACACCTTT. This encodes CASSAGQGSNYGYTF.

The V and J genes are TRBV4-1 and TRBJ2-7; TRBD2 matches 7 bases. The trim removed 0 bases at V and 3 bases at J, leaving 5 bases unmatched. CDR1 is MGHRA and CDR2 is YSYEKL in the germline V gene. The CDR3 is 15 amino acids. The CDR3 loop is CASSQEWPSGYEQYF. DNA for the CDR3: TGCGCCAGCAGCCAAGAATGGCCTAGCGGCTACGAGCAGTACTTC.

The chain links TRBV11-3 to TRBJ2-2; no firm D call. Germline CDR1 SGHNT, CDR2 YENEEA. V was shortened by 5 bases and J by 5 bases, with 12 bases between the two germline ends. This CDR3 is 14 amino acids long. As DNA, the CDR3 is TGTGCCAGCAGCCCAAGTGGGGTAACCGGGGAGCTGTTTTTT. This sequence encodes CASSPSGVTGELFF.

The V and J genes are TRBV15 and TRBJ2-1; 10 nucleotides line up with TRBD1. The V segment lost 1 base and the J segment 3 bases; nucleotides outside the gene matches: 9. The CDR3 sequence is 18 residues long. Germline CDR1 reads LNHNV; CDR2 reads YYDKDF (reference sequence). The CDR3 coding sequence is TGTGCCACCAGCAGAGCCTGGAGTCGGGACAGGGGCTACAATGAGCAGTTCTTC. It codes for CATSRAWSRDRGYNEQFF.

The chain links TRBV10-3 to TRBJ1-5, with D perhaps matching TRBD1 (5 bases). Germline V lookup: CDR1 ENHRY, CDR2 SYGVKD. The V and J ends lost 0 bases and 4 bases respectively, with 13 bases between them. This CDR3 has 16 amino acids. DNA of the CDR3: TGTGCCATCAGTGAGTCGCAGGGAGGAAGTAATCAGCCCCAGCATTTT. Amino acid sequence: CAISESQGGSNQPQHF.

In regard to this clone: This specimen includes other DNA sequences encoding the same CDR3. This chain uses TRBV7-9 with TRBJ1-1, with 7 positions matching TRBD1. Unmatched junction bases numbered 3, after V lost 5 bases and J lost 0 bases. The germline V gene has CDR1 SEHNR and CDR2 FQNEAQ (reference sequence). The CDR3 runs to 14 residues. CDR3 residues: CASSLGQLNTEAFF. CDR3 coding DNA: TGTGCCAGCAGCCTGGGACAGCTGAACACTGAAGCTTTCTTT.

The V and J genes are TRBV6-5 and TRBJ1-6; 9 bases are a match to TRBD1. This CDR3 has 14 residues. V trimming: 7 bases; J trimming: 18 bases; junction bases outside the gene matches: 16. Germline CDR1 is MNHEY and CDR2 is SVGAGI. The CDR3 sequence: CASTAPGTGSVTHF. CDR3 in DNA: TGTGCCAGCACCGCCCCCGGGACAGGGAGCGTAACCCACTTT.

This clone was detected once. This rearrangement joins TRBV19 to TRBJ2-7, with 9 bases identical to TRBD1. V shed 4 bases, J shed 10 bases, and the junction held 5 bases outside the gene matches. CDR1 and CDR2 from the germline V gene are LNHDA and SQIVND (reference sequence). The CDR3 loop spans 12 amino acids. DNA of the CDR3: TGTGCCAGTAGTACACAGGGGGCACAACAGTACTTC. Translation gives CASSTQGAQQYF.

The chain has TRBV6-6 and TRBJ2-3; 9 bases agree with TRBD2. V trimming: 8 bases; J trimming: 3 bases; junction bases outside the gene matches: 3. Germline V gives CDR1 MNHNY, CDR2 SVGAGI (reference sequence). This CDR3 comprises 13 residues. CDR3 region: CASAGGPTDTQYF. The CDR3 nucleotides are TGTGCCAGCGCGGGAGGGCCGACAGATACGCAGTATTTT.

This chain joins TRBV7-9 and TRBJ1-1; D remains unclear. V was pared by 2 bases and J by 7 bases, with 11 bases between. Germline values: CDR1 SEHNR, CDR2 FQNEAQ (reference sequence). The CDR3 runs to 13 residues. In DNA form, the CDR3 reads TGTGCCAGCAGCTTAAACCCAGCTCATGAAGCTTTCTTT. Protein product: CASSLNPAHEAFF.

On this clone: Since a much larger clone is just one base distant, this may be a read error. Additional DNA sequences in this sample encode the identical CDR3. The J gene is TRBJ1-6, the V gene TRBV5-1; TRBD1 might be the D (6 bases). Germline CDR1 and CDR2: SGHRS and YFSETQ. The germline V and J ends were trimmed by 0 bases and 5 bases, with 6 bases remaining between them. The length of the CDR3 is 14 residues. CDR3 nucleotides: TGCGCCAGCAGCTTGGCAGGGGATAATTCACCCCTCCACTTT. Translation: CASSLAGDNSPLHF.

The rearrangement uses TRBV18 and TRBJ2-3; TRBD1 aligns across 7 bases. This CDR3 comprises 14 residues. The J segment lost 1 base and the V segment lost 4 bases, leaving 2 bases of the junction unmatched. Looked up from germline, CDR1 is KGHSH and CDR2 is LQKENI. CDR3 in amino acids: CASSQGAGTDTQYF. CDR3 DNA: TGTGCCAGCTCACAGGGGGCTGGCACAGATACGCAGTATTTT. Full variable domain (remainder filled in from reference TRBV18 and TRBJ2-3): NAGVMQNPRHLVRRRGQEARLRCSPMKGHSHVYWYRQLPEEGLKFMVYLQKENIIDESGMPKERFSAEFPKEGPSILRIQQVVRGDSAAYFCASSQGAGTDTQYFGPGTRLTVL.

The V gene is TRBV6-1, the J gene TRBJ1-1, with D uncertain. Per the germline V gene, CDR1 is MNHNS and CDR2 is SASEGT. Trimming took off 6 bases at V and 2 bases at J, with 10 bases between the two ends. CDR3 size: 13 residues. In DNA, the CDR3 is TGTGCCAGCAGATCACAGCACAACACTGAAGCTTTCTTT. This encodes CASRSQHNTEAFF.

The chain couples TRBV30 to TRBJ1-2, with 11 bases matching TRBD1. Per the germline V gene, CDR1 is GTSNPN and CDR2 is SVGIG (reference sequence). This CDR3 is 13 amino acids long. V trimming: 3 bases; J trimming: 10 bases; junction bases outside the gene matches: 7. The CDR3: CAWSPDRGLDYTF. The DNA for the CDR3 is TGTGCCTGGAGCCCGGACAGGGGGCTTGACTACACCTTC.

The chain links TRBV12-2 to TRBJ1-5; the table's TRBD1 call for D was not verified on the DNA. TRBV12-2 is an annotated pseudogene. The CDR3 contains 17 residues. The CDR3 DNA reads TGTGCAAGTCGCTTCGTGGGACAGGGAGGGATCAATCAGCCCCAGCATTTT. It encodes CASRFVGQGGINQPQHF.

V and J are TRBV11-2 and TRBJ2-5, with 7 bases matching TRBD2. The CDR3 is 14 amino acids. V trimming: 5 bases; J trimming: 5 bases; junction bases outside the gene matches: 8. The germline V gene encodes CDR1 SGHAT and CDR2 FQNNGV. In nucleotides, the CDR3 is TGTGCCAGCAGCACGCCGGGAGGCGGGGAGACCCAGTACTTC. Protein product: CASSTPGGGETQYF.

The chain links TRBV28 to TRBJ1-4; a weak D match, TRBD1 (6 bases). V was trimmed by 3 bases and J by 0 bases, leaving 20 bases between them. This CDR3 region has 19 residues. Germline V gives CDR1 MDHEN, CDR2 SYDVKM. The CDR3 loop reads CASSLGPGGRSATNEKLFF. For the CDR3, the DNA is TGTGCCAGCAGTTTGGGGCCGGGGGGCCGGTCGGCAACTAATGAAAAACTGTTTTTT.

This chain links TRBV6-5 with TRBJ1-1; D is undetermined. V lost 6 bases and J lost 4, with 12 bases in between. Germline assignment: CDR1 MNHEY and CDR2 SVGAGI. The CDR3 is 13 residues long. Here the CDR3 reads CASRTLGGTEAFF. The CDR3 coding sequence is TGTGCCAGCAGAACGCTGGGCGGCACTGAAGCTTTCTTT.

This sequence joins TRBV6-4 and TRBJ1-1; no clear D. The CDR3 contains 12 residues. Germline CDR1 reads MRHNA; CDR2 reads SNTAGT. The ends were cut back, 7 bases at V and 7 bases at J, with 13 bases in the middle. The CDR3 nucleotides are TGTGCCAGCAAACGGGTGGACGGTGAAGCTTTCTTT. This codes for CASKRVDGEAFF.

The J gene is TRBJ2-2, the V gene TRBV6-6, with TRBD2 matching over 8 bases. The CDR3 length is 16 residues. V lost 6 bases, J lost 0 bases, and 6 bases stayed unmatched. Germline CDR1 and CDR2: MNHNY and SVGAGI (reference sequence). CDR3: CASSRGGAPNTGELFF. CDR3 nucleotide sequence: TGTGCCAGCAGCCGGGGGGGCGCCCCGAACACCGGGGAGCTGTTTTTT.